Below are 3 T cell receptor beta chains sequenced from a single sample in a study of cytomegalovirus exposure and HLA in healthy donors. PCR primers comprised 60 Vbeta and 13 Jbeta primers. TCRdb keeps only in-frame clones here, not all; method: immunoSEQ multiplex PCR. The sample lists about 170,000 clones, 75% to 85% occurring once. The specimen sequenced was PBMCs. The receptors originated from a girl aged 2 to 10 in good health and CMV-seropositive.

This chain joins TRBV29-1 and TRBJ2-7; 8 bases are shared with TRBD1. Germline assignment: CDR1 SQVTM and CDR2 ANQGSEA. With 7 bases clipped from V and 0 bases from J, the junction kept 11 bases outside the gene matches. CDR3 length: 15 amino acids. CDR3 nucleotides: TGCAGCGCCGAGGGGACAGGCTCTAACTCCTACGAGCAGTACTTC. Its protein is CSAEGTGSNSYEQYF.

CDR3 coding DNA: TGTGCCAGCAGCCGCCAAGCCGGGACAGGGTCTGGGGCCAACGTCCTGACTTTC. Its translation: CASSRQAGTGSGANVLTF. J is TRBJ2-6 and V is TRBV7-2; 9 bases are a match to TRBD1. The J segment lost 1 base and the V segment lost 5 bases, leaving 9 bases of the junction unmatched. CDR3 length: 18 amino acids. Per germline, CDR1 SGHTA and CDR2 FQGNSA.

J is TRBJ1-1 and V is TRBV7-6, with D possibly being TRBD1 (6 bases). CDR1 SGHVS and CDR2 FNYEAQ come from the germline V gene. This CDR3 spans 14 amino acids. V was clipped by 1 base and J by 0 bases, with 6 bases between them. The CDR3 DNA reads TGTGCCAGCAGCTTAGGGGGGCTGAACACTGAAGCTTTCTTT. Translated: CASSLGGLNTEAFF.